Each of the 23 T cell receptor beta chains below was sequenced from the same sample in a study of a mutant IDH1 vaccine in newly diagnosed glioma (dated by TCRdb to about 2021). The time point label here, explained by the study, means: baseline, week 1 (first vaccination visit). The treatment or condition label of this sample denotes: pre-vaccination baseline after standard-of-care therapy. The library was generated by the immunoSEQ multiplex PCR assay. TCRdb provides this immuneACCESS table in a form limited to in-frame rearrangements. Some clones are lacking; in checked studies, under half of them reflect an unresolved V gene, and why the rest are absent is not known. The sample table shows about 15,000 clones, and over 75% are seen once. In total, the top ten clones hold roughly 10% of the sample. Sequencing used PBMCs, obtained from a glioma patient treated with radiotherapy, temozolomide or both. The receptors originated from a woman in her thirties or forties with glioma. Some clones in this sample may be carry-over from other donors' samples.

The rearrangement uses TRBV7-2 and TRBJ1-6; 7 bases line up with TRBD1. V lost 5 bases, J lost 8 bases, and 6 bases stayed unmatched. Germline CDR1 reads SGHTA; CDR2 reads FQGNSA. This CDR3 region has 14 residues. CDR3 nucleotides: TGTGCCAGCAGCGCCTCAGACAGGGATTCACCCCTCCACTTT. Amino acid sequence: CASSASDRDSPLHF.

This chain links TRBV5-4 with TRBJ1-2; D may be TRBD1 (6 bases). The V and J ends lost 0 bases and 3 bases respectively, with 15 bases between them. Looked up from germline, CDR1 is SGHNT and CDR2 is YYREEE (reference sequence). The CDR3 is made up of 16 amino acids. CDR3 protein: CASSLGTYAGDYGYTF. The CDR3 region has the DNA TGTGCCAGCAGCTTGGGGACTTATGCAGGGGACTATGGCTACACCTTC.

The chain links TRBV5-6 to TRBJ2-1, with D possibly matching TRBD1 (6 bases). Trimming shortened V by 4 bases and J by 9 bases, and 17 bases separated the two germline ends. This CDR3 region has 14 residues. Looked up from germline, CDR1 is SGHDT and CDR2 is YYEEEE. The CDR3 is CASSPRGTVGEQFF. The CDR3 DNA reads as TGTGCCAGCAGCCCCAGGGGAACGGTCGGTGAGCAGTTCTTC.

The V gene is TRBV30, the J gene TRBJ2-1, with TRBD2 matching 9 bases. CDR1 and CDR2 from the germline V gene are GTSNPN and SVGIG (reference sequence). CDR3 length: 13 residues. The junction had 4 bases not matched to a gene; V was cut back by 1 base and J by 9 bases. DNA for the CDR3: TGTGCCTGGAGTGAGATAGCGGGAGCTGAGCAGTTCTTC. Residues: CAWSEIAGAEQFF.

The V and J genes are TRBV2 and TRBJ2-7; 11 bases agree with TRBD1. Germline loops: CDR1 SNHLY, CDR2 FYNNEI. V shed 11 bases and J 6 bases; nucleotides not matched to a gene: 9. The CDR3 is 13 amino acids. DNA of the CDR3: TGTGCCGGCTTGGGGACAGGGGGTCTCGAGCAGTACTTC. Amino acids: CAGLGTGGLEQYF.

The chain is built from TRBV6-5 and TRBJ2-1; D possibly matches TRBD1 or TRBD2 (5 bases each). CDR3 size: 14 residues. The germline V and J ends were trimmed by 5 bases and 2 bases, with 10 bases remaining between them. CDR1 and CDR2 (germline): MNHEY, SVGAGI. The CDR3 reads CASSRDGTYNEQFF. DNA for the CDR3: TGTGCCAGCAGTAGGGACGGAACCTACAATGAGCAGTTCTTC.

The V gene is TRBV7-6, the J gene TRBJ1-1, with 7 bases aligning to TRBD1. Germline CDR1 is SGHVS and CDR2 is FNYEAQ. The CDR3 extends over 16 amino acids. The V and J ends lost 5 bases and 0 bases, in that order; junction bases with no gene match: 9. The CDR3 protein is CASSPLQGPMNTEAFF. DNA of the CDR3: TGTGCCAGCAGCCCTCTACAGGGGCCGATGAACACTGAAGCTTTCTTT.

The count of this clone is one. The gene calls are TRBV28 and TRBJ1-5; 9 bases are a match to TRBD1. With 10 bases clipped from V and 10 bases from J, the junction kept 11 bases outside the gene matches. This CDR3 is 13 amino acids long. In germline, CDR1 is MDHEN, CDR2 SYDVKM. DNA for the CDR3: TGTGCCACCTCGACAGGGGGGTTTCAACCCCAGCATTTT. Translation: CATSTGGFQPQHF.

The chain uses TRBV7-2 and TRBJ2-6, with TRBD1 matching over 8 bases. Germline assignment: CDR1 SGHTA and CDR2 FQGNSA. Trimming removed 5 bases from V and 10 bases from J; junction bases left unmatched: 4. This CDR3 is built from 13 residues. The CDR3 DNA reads TGTGCCAGCAGCCAAGGACAGGGAAACGTCCTGACTTTC. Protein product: CASSQGQGNVLTF. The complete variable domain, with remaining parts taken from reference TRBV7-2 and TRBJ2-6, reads GAGVSQSPSNKVTEKGKDVELRCDPISGHTALYWYRQSLGQGLEFLIYFQGNSAPDKSGLPSDRFSAERTGGSVSTLTIQRTQQEDSAVYLCASSQGQGNVLTFGAGSRLTVL.

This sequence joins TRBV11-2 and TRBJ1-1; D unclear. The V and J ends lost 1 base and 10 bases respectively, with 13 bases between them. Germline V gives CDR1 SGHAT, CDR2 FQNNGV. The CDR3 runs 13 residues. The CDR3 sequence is CASSLVLGRAAFF. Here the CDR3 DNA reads TGTGCCAGCAGCTTAGTCTTGGGTAGGGCAGCTTTCTTT.

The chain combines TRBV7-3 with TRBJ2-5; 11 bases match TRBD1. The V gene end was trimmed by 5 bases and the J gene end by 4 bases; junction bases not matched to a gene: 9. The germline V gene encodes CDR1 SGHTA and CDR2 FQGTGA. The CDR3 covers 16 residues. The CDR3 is CASSRFGTGGGETQYF. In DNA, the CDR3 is TGTGCCAGCAGCAGATTCGGGACAGGGGGTGGAGAGACCCAGTACTTC.

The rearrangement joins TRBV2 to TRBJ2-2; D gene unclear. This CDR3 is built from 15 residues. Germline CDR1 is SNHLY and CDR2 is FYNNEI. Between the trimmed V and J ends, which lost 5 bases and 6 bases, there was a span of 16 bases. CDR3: CASSLKGSFPGELFF. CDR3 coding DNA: TGTGCCAGCAGTCTGAAAGGTAGTTTCCCCGGGGAGCTGTTTTTT. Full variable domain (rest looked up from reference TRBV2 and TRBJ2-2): EPEVTQTPSHQVTQMGQEVILRCVPISNHLYFYWYRQILGQKVEFLVSFYNNEISEKSEIFDDQFSVERPDGSNFTLKIRSTKLEDSAMYFCASSLKGSFPGELFFGEGSRLTVL.

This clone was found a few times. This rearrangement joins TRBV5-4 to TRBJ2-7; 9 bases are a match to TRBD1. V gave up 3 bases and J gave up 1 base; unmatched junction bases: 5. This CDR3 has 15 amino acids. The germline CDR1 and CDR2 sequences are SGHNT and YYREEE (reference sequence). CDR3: CASSSGGTGSYEQYF. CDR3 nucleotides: TGTGCCAGCAGCTCGGGTGGGACAGGGTCCTACGAGCAGTACTTC.

The CDR3 DNA is TGTGCCAGCAGCTCGTACCAGGGGGTTTTGGACACTGAAGCTTTCTTT. It is translated as CASSSYQGVLDTEAFF. This rearrangement joins TRBV7-9 to TRBJ1-1; 7 nucleotides match TRBD1. The CDR3 is made up of 16 amino acids. Germline CDR1 reads SEHNR; CDR2 reads FQNEAQ (reference sequence). V shed 4 bases and J 3 bases; nucleotides not matched to a gene: 11.

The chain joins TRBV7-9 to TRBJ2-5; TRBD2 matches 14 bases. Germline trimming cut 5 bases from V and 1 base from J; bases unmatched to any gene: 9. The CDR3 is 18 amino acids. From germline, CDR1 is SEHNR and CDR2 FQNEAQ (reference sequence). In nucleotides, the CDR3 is TGTGCCAGCAGCCACGGGACTAGCGGGAGAGGAGCCCAAGAGACCCAGTACTTC. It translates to CASSHGTSGRGAQETQYF.

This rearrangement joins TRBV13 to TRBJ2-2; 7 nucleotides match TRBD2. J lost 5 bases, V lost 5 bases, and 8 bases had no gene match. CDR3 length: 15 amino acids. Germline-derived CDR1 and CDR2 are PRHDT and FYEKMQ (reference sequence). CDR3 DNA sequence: TGTGCCAGCAGCCCGCTCGGGGGAGGGACCGGGGAGCTGTTTTTT. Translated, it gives CASSPLGGGTGELFF.

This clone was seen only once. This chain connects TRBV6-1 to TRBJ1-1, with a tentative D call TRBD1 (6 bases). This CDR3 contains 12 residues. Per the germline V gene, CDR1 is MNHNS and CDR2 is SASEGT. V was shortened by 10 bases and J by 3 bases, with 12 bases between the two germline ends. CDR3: CAIMDSDTEAFF. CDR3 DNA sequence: TGTGCCATCATGGACAGTGACACTGAAGCTTTCTTT.

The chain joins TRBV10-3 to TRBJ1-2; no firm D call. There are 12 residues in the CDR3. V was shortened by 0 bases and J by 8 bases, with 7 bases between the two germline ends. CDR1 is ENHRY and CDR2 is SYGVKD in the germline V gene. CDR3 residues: CAISESTTGYTF. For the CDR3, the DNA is TGTGCCATCAGTGAGTCGACGACCGGCTACACCTTC.

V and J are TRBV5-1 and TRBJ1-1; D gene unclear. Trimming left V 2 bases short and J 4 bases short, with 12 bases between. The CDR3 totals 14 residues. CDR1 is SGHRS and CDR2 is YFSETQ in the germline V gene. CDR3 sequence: CASSFTMGGTEAFF. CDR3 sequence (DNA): TGCGCCAGCAGCTTTACTATGGGAGGCACTGAAGCTTTCTTT.

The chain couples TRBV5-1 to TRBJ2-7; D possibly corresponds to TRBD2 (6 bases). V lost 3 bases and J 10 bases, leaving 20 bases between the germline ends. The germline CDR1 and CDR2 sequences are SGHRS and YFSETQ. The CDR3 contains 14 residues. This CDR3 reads CASSSRGIAFHQYF. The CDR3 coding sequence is TGCGCCAGCAGCTCCCGGGGGATAGCTTTCCATCAGTACTTC.

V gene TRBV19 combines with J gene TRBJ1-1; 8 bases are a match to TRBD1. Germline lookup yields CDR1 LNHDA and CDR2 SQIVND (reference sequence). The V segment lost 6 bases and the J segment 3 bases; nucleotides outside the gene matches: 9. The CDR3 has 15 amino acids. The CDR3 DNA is TGTGCCAGTAGCCCCTCGGACAGGGTTTACACTGAAGCTTTCTTT. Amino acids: CASSPSDRVYTEAFF.

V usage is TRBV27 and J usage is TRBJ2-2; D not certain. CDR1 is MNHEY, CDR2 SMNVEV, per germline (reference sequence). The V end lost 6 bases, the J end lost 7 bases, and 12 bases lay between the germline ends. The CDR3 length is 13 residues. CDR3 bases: TGTGCCAGCAGCCGGAAGGGTGGCGGGGAGCTGTTTTTT. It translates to CASSRKGGGELFF.

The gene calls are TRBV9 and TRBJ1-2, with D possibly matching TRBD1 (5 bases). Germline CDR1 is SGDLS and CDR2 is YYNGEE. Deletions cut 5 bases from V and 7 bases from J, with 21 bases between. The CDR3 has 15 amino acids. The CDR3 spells CASSSNPGRGGGYTF. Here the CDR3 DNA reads TGTGCCAGCAGTAGCAACCCGGGGCGAGGCGGTGGCTACACCTTC.